This T cell receptor (beta chain) was captured by sequencing in a study of control samples from healthy donors and cancer patients. Sequencing was performed with immunoSEQ multiplex PCR; in TCRdb, only in-frame clones are kept and a portion is missing. The repertoire holds about 96,000 clones, with 85% to 95% as singletons. The CDR3 length is 13 residues. Deletions cut 5 bases from V and 5 bases from J, with 13 bases between. In germline, CDR1 is SGHDT, CDR2 YYEEEE. The source of this sequence is a man aged 18 to 29 in good health. The gene calls are TRBV5-6 and TRBJ1-1; possible D gene TRBD1, 6 bases. The sequenced material came from blood. The CDR3 is CASRLGARTEAFF. CDR3 bases: TGTGCCAGCAGACTGGGGGCGAGGACTGAAGCTTTCTTT.